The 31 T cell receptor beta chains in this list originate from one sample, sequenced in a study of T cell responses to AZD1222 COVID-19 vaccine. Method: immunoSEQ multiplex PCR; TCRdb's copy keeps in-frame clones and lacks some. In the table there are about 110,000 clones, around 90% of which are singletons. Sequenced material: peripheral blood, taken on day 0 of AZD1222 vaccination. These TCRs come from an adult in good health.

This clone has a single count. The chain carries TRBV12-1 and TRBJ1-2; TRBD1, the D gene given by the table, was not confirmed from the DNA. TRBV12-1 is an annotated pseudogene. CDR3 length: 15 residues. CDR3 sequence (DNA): TGTGCCAGCAGCTTTGAGTCAGGGTCGGGCTATGGCTACACCTTC. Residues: CASSFESGSGYGYTF.

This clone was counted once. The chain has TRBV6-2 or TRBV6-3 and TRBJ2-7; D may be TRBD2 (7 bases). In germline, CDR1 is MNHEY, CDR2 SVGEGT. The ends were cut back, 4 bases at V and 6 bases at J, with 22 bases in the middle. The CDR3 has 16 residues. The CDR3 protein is CASSSTRQKGGIEQYF. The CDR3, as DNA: TGTGCCAGCAGTTCTACCCGACAGAAGGGGGGGATCGAGCAGTACTTC.

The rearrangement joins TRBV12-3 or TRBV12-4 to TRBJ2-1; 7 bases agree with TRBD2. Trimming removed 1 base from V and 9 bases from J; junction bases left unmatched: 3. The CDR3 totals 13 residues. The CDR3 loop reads CASSLGTSIEQFF. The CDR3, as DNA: TGTGCCAGCAGTTTAGGGACTAGTATTGAGCAGTTCTTC.

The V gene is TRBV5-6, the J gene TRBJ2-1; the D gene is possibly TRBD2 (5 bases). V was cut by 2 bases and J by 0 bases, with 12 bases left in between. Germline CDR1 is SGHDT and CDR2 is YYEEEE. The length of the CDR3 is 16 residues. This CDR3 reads CASSFREGSSYNEQFF. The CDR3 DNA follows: TGTGCCAGCAGCTTCCGAGAAGGGAGCTCCTACAATGAGCAGTTCTTC. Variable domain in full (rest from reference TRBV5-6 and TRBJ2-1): DAGVTQSPTHLIKTRGQQVTLRCSPKSGHDTVSWYQQALGQGPQFIFQYYEEEERQRGNFPDRFSGHQFPNYSSELNVNALLLGDSALYLCASSFREGSSYNEQFFGPGTRLTVL.

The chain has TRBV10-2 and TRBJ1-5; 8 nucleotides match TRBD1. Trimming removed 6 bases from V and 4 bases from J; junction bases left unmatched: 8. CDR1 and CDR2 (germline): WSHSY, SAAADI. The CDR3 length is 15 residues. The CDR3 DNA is TGCGCCAGCAGAAAAGGGACAGGACTAAATCAGCCCCAGCATTTT. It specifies CASRKGTGLNQPQHF.

The DNA for the CDR3 is TGTGCCAGCAGTTTTGTCAACCTGTTGGAATATGGCTACACCTTC. Amino acids: CASSFVNLLEYGYTF. V and J are TRBV27 and TRBJ1-2, with no clear D. Between the trimmed V and J ends, which lost 3 bases and 5 bases, there was a span of 16 bases. The CDR3 is 15 amino acids. Germline V gene sequence: CDR1 MNHEY, CDR2 SMNVEV (reference sequence).

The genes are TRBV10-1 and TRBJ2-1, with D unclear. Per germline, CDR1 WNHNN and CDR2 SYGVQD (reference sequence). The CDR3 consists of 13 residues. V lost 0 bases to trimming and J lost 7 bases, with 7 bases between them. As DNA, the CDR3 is TGCGCCAGCAGTGAGTCTGGGTCAAATGAGCAGTTCTTC. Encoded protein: CASSESGSNEQFF.

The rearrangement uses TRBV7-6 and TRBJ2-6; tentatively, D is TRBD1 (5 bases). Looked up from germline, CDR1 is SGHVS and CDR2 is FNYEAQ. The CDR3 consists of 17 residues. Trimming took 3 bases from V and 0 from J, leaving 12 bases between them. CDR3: CASSLGQGFSGANVLTF. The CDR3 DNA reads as TGTGCCAGCAGCTTGGGGCAGGGATTCTCTGGGGCCAACGTCCTGACTTTC.

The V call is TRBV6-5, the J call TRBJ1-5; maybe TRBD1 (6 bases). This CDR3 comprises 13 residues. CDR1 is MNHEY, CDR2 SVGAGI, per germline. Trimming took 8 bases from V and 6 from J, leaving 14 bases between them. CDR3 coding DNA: TGTGCCAGCGGTAGACAGGAAGCTCAGCCCCAGCATTTT. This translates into CASGRQEAQPQHF.

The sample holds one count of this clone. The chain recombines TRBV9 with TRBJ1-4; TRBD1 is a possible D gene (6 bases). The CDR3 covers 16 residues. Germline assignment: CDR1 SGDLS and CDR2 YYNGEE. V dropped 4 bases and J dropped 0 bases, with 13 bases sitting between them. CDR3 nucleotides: TGTGCCAGCAGCTCAGGAAACAGGGCAACTAATGAAAAACTGTTTTTT. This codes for CASSSGNRATNEKLFF.

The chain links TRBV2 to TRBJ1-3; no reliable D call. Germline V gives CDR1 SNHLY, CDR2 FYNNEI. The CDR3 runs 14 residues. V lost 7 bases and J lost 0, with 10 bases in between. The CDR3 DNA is TGTGCCAGCATTGGCAGCACCTCTGGAAACACCATATATTTT. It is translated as CASIGSTSGNTIYF.

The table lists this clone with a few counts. CDR3 region: CAWSRTGSTTGELFF. In DNA, the CDR3 is TGTGCCTGGAGTAGGACAGGTTCGACCACCGGGGAGCTGTTTTTT. The V and J genes are TRBV30 and TRBJ2-2; TRBD1 agrees at 7 bases. This CDR3 contains 15 residues. J gave up 4 bases and V 2 bases, and 7 bases lay outside the gene matches. Germline V gene lookup returns CDR1 GTSNPN and CDR2 SVGIG (reference sequence).

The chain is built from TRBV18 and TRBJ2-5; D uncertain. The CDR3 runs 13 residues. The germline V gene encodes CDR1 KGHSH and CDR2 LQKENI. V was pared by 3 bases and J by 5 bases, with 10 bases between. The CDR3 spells CASSPLTQETQYF. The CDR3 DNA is TGTGCCAGCTCACCCCTGACGCAGGAGACCCAGTACTTC.

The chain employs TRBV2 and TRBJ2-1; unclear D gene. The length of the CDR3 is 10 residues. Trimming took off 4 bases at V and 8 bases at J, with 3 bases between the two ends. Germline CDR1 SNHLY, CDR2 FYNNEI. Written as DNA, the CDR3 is TGTGCCAGCAGTGGCGATGAGCAGTTCTTC. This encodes CASSGDEQFF.

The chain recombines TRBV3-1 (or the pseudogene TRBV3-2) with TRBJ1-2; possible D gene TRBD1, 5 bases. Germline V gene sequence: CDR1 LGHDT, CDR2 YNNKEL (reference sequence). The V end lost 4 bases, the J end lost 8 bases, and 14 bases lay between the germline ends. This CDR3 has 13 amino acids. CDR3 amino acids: CASSLTGVGGYTF. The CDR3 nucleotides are TGTGCCAGCAGCCTTACAGGTGTGGGGGGCTACACCTTC.

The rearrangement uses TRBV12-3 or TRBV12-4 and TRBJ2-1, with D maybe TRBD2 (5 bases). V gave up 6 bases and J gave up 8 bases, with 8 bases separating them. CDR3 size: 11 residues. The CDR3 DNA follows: TGTGCCAGCAGCCTCGGGGATGAGCAGTTCTTC. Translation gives CASSLGDEQFF.

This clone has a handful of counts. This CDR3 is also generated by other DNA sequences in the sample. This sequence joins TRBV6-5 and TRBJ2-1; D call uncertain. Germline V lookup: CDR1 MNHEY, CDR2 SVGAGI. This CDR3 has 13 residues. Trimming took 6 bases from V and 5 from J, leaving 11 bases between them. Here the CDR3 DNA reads TGTGCCAGCAGGTCCGGGCCCCACAATGAGCAGTTCTTC. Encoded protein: CASRSGPHNEQFF.

This chain's CDR3 is CASSPRPQETQYF. CDR3 nucleotide sequence: TGTGCCAGCAGCCCCCGCCCCCAAGAGACCCAGTACTTC. V usage is TRBV6-2 or TRBV6-3 and J usage is TRBJ2-5; D uncertain. This CDR3 has 13 residues. CDR1 is MNHEY and CDR2 is SVGEGT in the germline V gene. Trimming left V 6 bases short and J 1 base short, with 9 bases between.

The CDR3 reads CASSPSGLARNEQYF. The CDR3 coding sequence is TGCGCCAGCAGCCCATCGGGACTAGCGAGAAACGAGCAGTACTTC. The chain has TRBV4-1 and TRBJ2-7; 10 bases line up with TRBD2. Trimming cost V 4 bases and J 5 bases; bases outside gene matches: 8. This CDR3 comprises 15 residues. Germline V gene data show CDR1 as MGHRA and CDR2 as YSYEKL.

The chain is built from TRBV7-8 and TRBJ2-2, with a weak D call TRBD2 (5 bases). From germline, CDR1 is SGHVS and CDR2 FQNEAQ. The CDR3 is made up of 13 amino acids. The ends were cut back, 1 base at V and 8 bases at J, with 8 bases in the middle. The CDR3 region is CASSLGEGGELFF. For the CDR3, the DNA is TGTGCCAGCAGCTTAGGCGAGGGAGGGGAGCTGTTTTTT.

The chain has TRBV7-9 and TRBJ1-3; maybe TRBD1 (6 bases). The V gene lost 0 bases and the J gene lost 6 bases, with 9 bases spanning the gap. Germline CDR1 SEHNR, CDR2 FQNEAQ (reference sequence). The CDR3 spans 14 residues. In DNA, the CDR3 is TGTGCCAGCAGCTTAGCACAGGGTGCAAACACCATATATTTT. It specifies CASSLAQGANTIYF.

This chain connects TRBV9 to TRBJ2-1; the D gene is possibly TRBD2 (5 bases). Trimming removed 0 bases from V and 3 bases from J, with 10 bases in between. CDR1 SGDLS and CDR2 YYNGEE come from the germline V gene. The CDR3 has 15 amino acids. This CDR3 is CASSVGGSGYNEQFF. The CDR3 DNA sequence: TGTGCCAGCAGCGTAGGAGGGAGTGGCTACAATGAGCAGTTCTTC.

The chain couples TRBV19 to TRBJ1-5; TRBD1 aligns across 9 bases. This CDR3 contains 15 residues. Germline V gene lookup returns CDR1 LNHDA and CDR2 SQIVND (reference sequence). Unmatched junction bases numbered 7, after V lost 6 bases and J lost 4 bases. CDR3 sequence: CASSQTGGRNQPQHF. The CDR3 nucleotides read TGTGCCAGTAGCCAAACAGGGGGCCGGAATCAGCCCCAGCATTTT. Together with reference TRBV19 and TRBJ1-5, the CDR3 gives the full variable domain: DGGITQSPKYLFRKEGQNVTLSCEQNLNHDAMYWYRQDPGQGLRLIYYSQIVNDFQKGDIAEGYSVSREKKESFPLTVTSAQKNPTAFYLCASSQTGGRNQPQHFGDGTRLSIL.

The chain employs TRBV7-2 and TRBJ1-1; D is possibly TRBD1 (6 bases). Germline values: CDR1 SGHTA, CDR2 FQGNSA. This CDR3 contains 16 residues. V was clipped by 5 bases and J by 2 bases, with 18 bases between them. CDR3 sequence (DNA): TGTGCCAGCAGCCCCTCAGTTTTCGGGACAAACACTGAAGCTTTCTTT. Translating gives CASSPSVFGTNTEAFF.

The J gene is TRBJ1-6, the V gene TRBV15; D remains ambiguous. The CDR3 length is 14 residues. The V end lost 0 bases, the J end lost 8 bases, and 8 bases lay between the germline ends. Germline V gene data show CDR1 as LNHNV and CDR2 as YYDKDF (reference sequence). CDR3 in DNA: TGTGCCACCAGCAGAGACAGGTTGGATTCACCCCTCCACTTT. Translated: CATSRDRLDSPLHF.

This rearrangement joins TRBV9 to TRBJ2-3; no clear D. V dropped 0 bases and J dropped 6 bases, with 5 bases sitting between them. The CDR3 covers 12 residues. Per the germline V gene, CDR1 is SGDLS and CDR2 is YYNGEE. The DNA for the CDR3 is TGTGCCAGCAGCGTAGTTTCGGATACGCAGTATTTT. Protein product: CASSVVSDTQYF.

Here the CDR3 DNA reads TGCAGCGTCCCCGCCGGGGGGGGAAACACTGAAGCTTTCTTT. This translates into CSVPAGGGNTEAFF. The V gene is TRBV29-1, the J gene TRBJ1-1, with D perhaps matching TRBD1 (5 bases). Germline V lookup: CDR1 SQVTM, CDR2 ANQGSEA. The CDR3 is 14 amino acids. V lost 6 bases and J 2 bases, leaving 16 bases between the germline ends.

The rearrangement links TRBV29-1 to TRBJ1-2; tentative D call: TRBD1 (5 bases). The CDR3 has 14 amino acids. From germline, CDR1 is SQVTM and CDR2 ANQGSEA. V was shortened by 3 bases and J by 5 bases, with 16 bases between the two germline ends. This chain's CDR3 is CSVDRLGAGYGYTF. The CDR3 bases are TGCAGCGTTGACCGGCTCGGGGCCGGGTATGGCTACACCTTC.

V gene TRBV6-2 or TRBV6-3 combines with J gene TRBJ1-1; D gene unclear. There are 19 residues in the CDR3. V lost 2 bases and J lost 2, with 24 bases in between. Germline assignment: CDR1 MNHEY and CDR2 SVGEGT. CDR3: CASSYRRDPPYLFNTEAFF. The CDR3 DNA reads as TGTGCCAGCAGTTACCGCCGGGATCCGCCCTACTTGTTTAACACTGAAGCTTTCTTT.

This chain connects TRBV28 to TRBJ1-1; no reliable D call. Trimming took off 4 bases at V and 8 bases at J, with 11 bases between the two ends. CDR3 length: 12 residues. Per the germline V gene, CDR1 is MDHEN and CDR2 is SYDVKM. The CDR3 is CASSSERTEAFF. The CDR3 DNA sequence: TGTGCCAGCAGTTCCGAGCGGACCGAAGCTTTCTTT.

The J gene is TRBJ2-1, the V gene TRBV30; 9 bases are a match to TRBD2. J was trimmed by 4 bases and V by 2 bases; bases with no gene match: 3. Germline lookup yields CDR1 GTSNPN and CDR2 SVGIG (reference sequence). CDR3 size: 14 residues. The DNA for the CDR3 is TGTGCCTGGAGTTTAGCGGGGGTATACAATGAGCAGTTCTTC. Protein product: CAWSLAGVYNEQFF. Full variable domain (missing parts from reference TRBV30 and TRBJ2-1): SQTIHQWPATLVQPVGSPLSLECTVEGTSNPNLYWYRQAAGRGLQLLFYSVGIGQISSEVPQNLSASRPQDRQFILSSKKLLLSDSGFYLCAWSLAGVYNEQFFGPGTRLTVL.